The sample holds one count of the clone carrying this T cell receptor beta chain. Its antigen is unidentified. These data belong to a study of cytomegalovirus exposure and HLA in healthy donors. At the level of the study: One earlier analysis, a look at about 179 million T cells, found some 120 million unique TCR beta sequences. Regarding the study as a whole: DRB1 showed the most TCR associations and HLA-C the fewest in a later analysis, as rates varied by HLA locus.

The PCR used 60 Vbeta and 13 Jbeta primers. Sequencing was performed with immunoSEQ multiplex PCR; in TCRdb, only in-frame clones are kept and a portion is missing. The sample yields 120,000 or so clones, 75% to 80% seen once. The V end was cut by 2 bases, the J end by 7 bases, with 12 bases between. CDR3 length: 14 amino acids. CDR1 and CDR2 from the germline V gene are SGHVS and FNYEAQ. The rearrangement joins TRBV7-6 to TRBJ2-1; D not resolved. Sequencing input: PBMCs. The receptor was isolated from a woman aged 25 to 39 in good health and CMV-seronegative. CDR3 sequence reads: CASSLLGGGNEQFF. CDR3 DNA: TGTGCCAGCAGCTTATTAGGCGGTGGAAATGAGCAGTTCTTC.